This TCR beta chain is drawn from a study of immune evolution from preneoplasia to lung adenocarcinoma. Study-wide findings and caveats: Top clone frequencies peaked in normal lung, apparently declining through invasive adenocarcinoma. Highest clonality occurred in KRAS-mutant, not EGFR-mutant or double wild-type, nodules.

After pathologic assessment, macro-dissection selected premalignant or tumor cells for extraction. The germline gives CDR1 SQVTM, CDR2 ANQGSEA. V trimming: 5 bases; J trimming: 4 bases; junction bases outside the gene matches: 3. The CDR3 totals 12 residues. In the case of this clone: Antigen specificity is unknown.

TCRdb's copy holds only in-frame clones and misses some; the assay was immunoSEQ multiplex PCR. Here the sample spans 8,500 to 14,000 clones, around 86% being singletons. Input material: FFPE invasive lung adenocarcinoma tissue. The TCR comes from a person aged 65 to 85 with invasive lung adenocarcinoma. This chain connects TRBV29-1 to TRBJ2-7; the match to TRBD1 covers 9 bases. The CDR3 sequence is CSVSDRGYEQYF. Written as DNA, the CDR3 is TGCAGCGTTTCGGACAGGGGATACGAGCAGTACTTC.